The rows below give T cell receptor beta chains drawn from one sample of a study of vaccination and CD4 T cells after COVID-19. These receptors have no known antigen. TCRdb ran MiXCR on the PCR reads and lists one entry per CDR3 protein. The data contain about 14,000 distinct CDR3 sequences, approximately 49% of them seen just once; the ten biggest clones take up more than 9%. The sample in question was CD4+ T cells from blood, cultured in vitro, obtained before SARS-CoV-2 vaccination. Source of these receptors: a human donor who had recovered from COVID-19. The CDR3 runs from the conserved cysteine through the conserved F or W. Fields, in order: D gene, V gene, clone size, J gene, CDR3 protein, CDR3 DNA. A D gene is named only where the DNA matches it firmly. A row's size may be missing; if present it is once, few, many or a size class.

-	TRBV19	once	TRBJ1-2	CASSDNSRSGYTF	TGTGCCAGTAGTGATAATTCCCGAAGTGGCTACACCTTC
-	TRBV27	few	TRBJ1-1	CASSRYGADMNTEAFF	TGTGCCAGCTCCAGGTACGGGGCTGATATGAACACTGAAGCTTTCTTT
-	TRBV11-2	-	TRBJ2-3	CASSLDKGTTDTQYF	TGTGCCAGCAGCTTAGATAAGGGTACCACAGATACGCAGTATTTT
TRBD1	TRBV5-4	few	TRBJ1-2	CASTGQGASGYTF	TGTGCCAGCACTGGACAGGGGGCAAGTGGCTACACCTTC
-	TRBV7-2	-	TRBJ1-2	CASSLTGTNYGYTF	TGTGCCAGCAGCTTAACAGGGACTAACTATGGCTACACCTTC
-	TRBV7-2	few	TRBJ2-2	CASRGGLANTGELFF	TGTGCCAGCAGAGGGGGACTGGCGAACACCGGGGAGCTGTTTTTT
TRBD1	TRBV20-1	-	TRBJ1-5	CSARTGTGGNQPQHF	TGCAGTGCTAGAACCGGGACAGGGGGCAATCAGCCCCAGCATTTT
TRBD1	TRBV20-1	medium-sized	TRBJ1-3	CSARRQGPGNTIYF	TGCAGTGCTAGGAGACAGGGCCCCGGAAACACCATATATTTT
-	TRBV20-1	medium-sized	TRBJ2-5	CSAKPGAGTQETQYF	TGCAGTGCCAAACCTGGGGCAGGAACCCAAGAGACCCAGTACTTC
-	TRBV28	-	TRBJ1-2	CASRGDGSYGYTF	TGTGCCAGCAGAGGGGACGGTTCCTATGGCTACACCTTC
-	TRBV7-9	-	TRBJ1-2	CASSSYGTEYGYTF	TGTGCCAGCAGCTCCTACGGGACGGAATATGGCTACACCTTC
-	TRBV20-1	-	TRBJ1-1	CSASPRWGQDMNTEAFF	TGCAGTGCTAGTCCCCGGTGGGGCCAAGACATGAACACTGAAGCTTTCTTT
TRBD1	TRBV9	-	TRBJ1-2	CASSTPGTGSYTF	TGTGCCAGCAGTACCCCTGGGACAGGGAGCTACACCTTC
-	TRBV11-2	-	TRBJ1-1	CASSLAKNTEAFF	TGTGCCAGCAGCTTAGCCAAGAACACTGAAGCTTTCTTT
TRBD2	TRBV5-1	-	TRBJ2-1	CASSLVGSGRVRVNEQFF	TGCGCCAGCAGCTTGGTTGGTAGCGGGAGGGTTCGGGTGAATGAGCAGTTCTTC
-	TRBV25-1	few	TRBJ1-2	CASSELGQVNYGYTF	TGTGCCAGCAGTGAATTGGGGCAGGTTAACTATGGCTACACCTTC
-	TRBV20-1	few	TRBJ2-3	CSAREGTAQPDTQYF	TGCAGTGCTAGAGAAGGGACCGCCCAGCCTGATACGCAGTATTTT
-	TRBV6-1	large	TRBJ2-1	CASSPRVSLMRAYNEQFF	TGTGCCAGCAGTCCACGTGTTAGCCTTATGAGGGCCTACAATGAGCAGTTCTTC
-	TRBV6-1	-	TRBJ1-1	CASATPNTEAFF	TGTGCCAGCGCAACACCGAACACTGAAGCTTTCTTT
TRBD1	TRBV10-3	-	TRBJ2-7	CAISEGGQGGFEQYF	TGTGCCATCAGTGAAGGGGGACAGGGGGGTTTCGAGCAGTACTTC
-	TRBV7-9	-	TRBJ2-3	CATSGRVEGDTQYF	TGTGCCACCTCCGGAAGGGTAGAGGGAGATACGCAGTATTTT
TRBD2	TRBV20-1	-	TRBJ2-5	CSASPRPGGEETQYF	TGCAGTGCTTCCCCCCGGCCCGGGGGGGAAGAGACCCAGTACTTC
TRBD1	TRBV20-1	once	TRBJ1-2	CSARGGMTGTRGYTF	TGCAGTGCTAGAGGGGGGATGACAGGGACTCGAGGCTACACCTTC
-	TRBV9	-	TRBJ1-1	CASSVESGGVGAFF	TGTGCCAGCAGCGTAGAATCGGGCGGCGTGGGGGCTTTCTTT
TRBD1	TRBV20-1	few	TRBJ1-2	CSARSRGRQGGYTF	TGCAGTGCTAGAAGCAGGGGGCGCCAGGGAGGCTACACCTTC
-	TRBV6-1	once	TRBJ2-2	CASSRSGTGTGELFF	TGTGCCAGCAGTCGTAGCGGGACAGGGACCGGGGAGCTGTTTTTT
TRBD1	TRBV7-9	-	TRBJ1-1	CASSSPPGTVMNTEAFF	TGTGCCAGCAGCTCCCCTCCCGGGACAGTCATGAACACTGAAGCTTTCTTT
TRBD1	TRBV20-1	few	TRBJ1-4	CSAIPYRDRGRMGTKKLFF	TGCAGTGCTATTCCATACCGGGACAGGGGCCGCATGGGCACCAAAAAACTGTTTTTT
TRBD2	TRBV19	-	TRBJ2-1	CASSMKRGRHEQFF	TGTGCCAGTAGTATGAAGCGGGGGCGACATGAGCAGTTCTTC
-	TRBV7-2	-	TRBJ1-1	CASSLGGEDTEAFF	TGTGCCAGCAGCTTAGGGGGAGAGGACACTGAAGCTTTCTTT
-	TRBV7-2	-	TRBJ2-3	CASSLRGIRTDTQYF	TGTGCCAGCAGCTTAAGGGGAATTCGGACAGATACGCAGTATTTT
TRBD1	TRBV28	-	TRBJ2-1	CASSLITGQNYNEQFF	TGTGCCAGCAGTTTGATTACGGGACAGAACTACAATGAGCAGTTCTTC
-	TRBV30	few	TRBJ1-1	CAWTGGDWGTEAFF	TGTGCCTGGACAGGTGGGGATTGGGGCACTGAAGCTTTCTTT
-	TRBV25-1	-	TRBJ1-2	CASRGTGRTQNGYTF	TGTGCCAGCCGGGGAACAGGGAGGACCCAAAATGGCTACACCTTC
TRBD2	TRBV15	once	TRBJ2-7	CATSRGGRAGEQYF	TGTGCCACCAGCAGAGGCGGGAGGGCAGGCGAGCAGTACTTC
TRBD1	TRBV7-2	-	TRBJ1-2	CASSLRTGLNGYTF	TGTGCCAGCAGCTTAAGGACAGGGCTAAATGGCTACACCTTC
TRBD2	TRBV7-9	few	TRBJ2-6	CASNLAGGGGANVLTF	TGTGCCAGCAACCTCGCGGGGGGCGGTGGGGCCAACGTCCTGACTTTC
-	TRBV12-3/TRBV12-4	-	TRBJ1-5	CASSFEGGNQPQHF	TGTGCCAGCAGTTTTGAGGGCGGCAATCAGCCCCAGCATTTT
-	TRBV24-1	-	TRBJ2-2	CATSDYHTGNTGELFF	TGTGCCACCAGTGATTATCATACAGGGAACACCGGGGAGCTGTTTTTT
-	TRBV7-3	-	TRBJ1-1	CASSLSGGANTEAFF	TGTGCCAGCAGCTTATCGGGGGGAGCAAACACTGAAGCTTTCTTT
-	TRBV28	-	TRBJ1-5	CASCSGGDGNQPQHF	TGTGCCAGCTGTAGCGGGGGCGACGGCAATCAGCCCCAGCATTTT
-	TRBV20-1	few	TRBJ2-6	CSARRGSSGANVLTF	TGCAGTGCTAGGAGAGGGTCCTCTGGGGCCAACGTCCTGACTTTC
-	TRBV27	-	TRBJ1-5	CASSLESRARRAQPQHF	TGTGCCAGCAGTTTAGAGAGTAGGGCCCGAAGGGCCCAGCCCCAGCATTTT
TRBD1	TRBV12-3/TRBV12-4	few	TRBJ1-2	CASRPTGNYGYTF	TGTGCCAGCAGGCCGACAGGGAACTATGGCTACACCTTC
TRBD1	TRBV30	-	TRBJ1-5	CAWSQDRGEQPQHF	TGTGCCTGGAGTCAGGACAGGGGAGAACAGCCCCAGCATTTT
-	TRBV27	few	TRBJ2-7	CASGRGQGGSYEQYF	TGTGCCAGCGGCCGCGGGCAGGGTGGAAGCTACGAGCAGTACTTC
TRBD1	TRBV27	-	TRBJ1-6	CASREDRGRSPLHF	TGTGCCAGCAGGGAGGACAGGGGACGATCACCCCTCCACTTT
-	TRBV11-2	-	TRBJ1-1	CASSSRGVMNTEAFF	TGTGCCAGCAGCTCTCGAGGGGTGATGAACACTGAAGCTTTCTTT
TRBD1	TRBV28	-	TRBJ2-7	CASSWDRTTYEQYF	TGTGCCAGCAGTTGGGACAGAACCACCTACGAGCAGTACTTC
-	TRBV15	few	TRBJ2-2	CATSRERDPLIGELFF	TGTGCCACCAGCAGAGAGAGGGACCCCCTTATCGGGGAGCTGTTTTTT
TRBD1	TRBV7-2	-	TRBJ1-1	CASSYFFWTGVKNTEAFF	TGTGCCAGCAGTTACTTTTTCTGGACAGGGGTTAAGAACACTGAAGCTTTCTTT
-	TRBV6-1	few	TRBJ1-2	CASSEWGEGHF	TGTGCCAGCAGTGAATGGGGGGAGGGCCACTTC
-	TRBV6-5	-	TRBJ1-3	CASSYSQDPGNTIYF	TGTGCCAGCAGTTACTCACAGGACCCTGGAAACACCATATATTTT
TRBD1	TRBV19	-	TRBJ2-7	CASSVAGGTHSYEQYF	TGTGCCAGTAGTGTGGCAGGGGGTACCCACTCCTACGAGCAGTACTTC
TRBD2	TRBV30	few	TRBJ2-5	CAWSPGTSGGVHQETQYF	TGTGCCTGGAGCCCCGGGACTAGCGGGGGGGTACACCAAGAGACCCAGTACTTC
-	TRBV6-2/TRBV6-3	-	TRBJ2-7	CASSRQVTYEQYF	TGTGCCAGCAGCCGACAGGTTACCTACGAGCAGTACTTC
-	TRBV20-1	few	TRBJ1-5	CSASTREAQPQHF	TGCAGTGCCAGTACGAGGGAGGCTCAGCCCCAGCATTTT
-	TRBV27	-	TRBJ2-5	CASSKDGQETQYF	TGTGCCAGCAGTAAGGACGGCCAAGAGACCCAGTACTTC
TRBD2	TRBV27	-	TRBJ2-2	CASRGLAGFATGELFF	TGTGCCAGCCGAGGACTAGCGGGATTTGCGACCGGGGAGCTGTTTTTT
-	TRBV12-5	-	TRBJ1-5	CASGLLINQPQHF	TGTGCTAGTGGTCTACTCATCAATCAGCCCCAGCATTTT